Shown below are 5 T cell receptor beta chains from a single sample sequenced in a study of blood T cells in healthy people across ages. A J-beta primer mix and a sample-barcoded 5' primer were used in a second PCR of about 7 to 11 cycles. Each CDR3 protein gets one entry after TCRdb re-called the 5' RACE reads with MiXCR. The data contain 630,000 or so distinct CDR3 sequences, roughly 30% of them singletons. The sequenced sample consisted of blood. The source is a woman of 80 years or more in good health.

Points on this clonotype: This could be a read error, since a much larger clone is one nucleotide away. The chain combines TRBV6-6 with TRBJ2-7; perhaps D is TRBD1 or TRBD2 (7 bases each). Germline V gives CDR1 MNHNY, CDR2 SVGAGI (reference sequence). Trimming removed 2 bases at V and 7 bases at J, with 24 bases between. The CDR3 sequence is 17 residues long. CDR3 in amino acids: CASSYRPKTGEGNEQYF. Written as DNA, the CDR3 is TGTGCCAGCAGTTACAGGCCGAAAACAGGGGAGGGAAATGAGCAGTACTTC.

A few counts support this clonotype. V and J are TRBV30 and TRBJ2-3, with D perhaps TRBD1 or TRBD2 (6 bases each). The CDR3 consists of 14 residues. The germline V and J ends were trimmed by 0 bases and 2 bases, with 9 bases remaining between them. Germline V gives CDR1 GTSNPN, CDR2 SVGIG (reference sequence). The CDR3 spells CAWSVGGITDTQYF. The CDR3 DNA follows: TGTGCCTGGAGTGTCGGGGGCATCACAGATACGCAGTATTTT.

Many counts were recorded for this clonotype. This sequence joins TRBV20-1 and TRBJ2-3; no clear D gene. The V end lost 2 bases, the J end lost 3 bases, and 9 bases lay between the germline ends. The CDR3 is 13 amino acids. Per germline, CDR1 DFQATT and CDR2 SNEGSKA (reference sequence). CDR3 DNA: TGCAGTGCTAGACCGGGTTTGACAGATACGCAGTATTTT. This encodes CSARPGLTDTQYF.

This clonotype was picked up many times. The chain couples TRBV3-1 to TRBJ2-3; the D is unclear. V was cut by 0 bases and J by 10 bases, with 11 bases left in between. This CDR3 region has 13 residues. CDR1 is LGHDT and CDR2 is YNNKEL in the germline V gene (reference sequence). This chain's CDR3 is CASSQDRVGSQYF. The DNA of the CDR3 is TGTGCCAGCAGCCAAGATCGCGTGGGGTCGCAGTATTTT.

This clonotype was picked up a small number of times. A read error is possible here, since a much larger clone lies one base away. This chain uses TRBV29-1 with TRBJ2-1; D may be TRBD2 (7 bases). Germline V gene sequence: CDR1 SQVTM, CDR2 ANQGSEA. The CDR3 length is 14 residues. Trimming pared 7 bases from V and 6 bases from J, leaving 19 bases between. The CDR3, as DNA: TGCAGCGCCGGTGGGGGGGCTTGGGGCAATGAGCAGTTCTTC. This encodes CSAGGGAWGNEQFF.